Listed below are T cell receptor beta chains from one sample, sequenced in a study of shared T cell receptors in the human thymus. Data came from immunoSEQ multiplex PCR; TCRdb stores just in-frame clones and leaves some out. The sample carries some 660,000 clones, more than 75% recorded once. This same sample was also part of a study on human thymus T cells.

The material sequenced was thymocytes. These receptors all come from a boy under three years old with a congenital heart defect. Each CDR3 is given with its conserved first and last residue. D genes are given only for firm matches. For some rows the clone size is stated as once, few or many, or as a class when expanded; others skip it.

V gene	clone size	J gene	D gene	CDR3 protein	CDR3 DNA
TRBV7-2	-	TRBJ1-2	-	CASSLAASRQDDYGYTF	TGTGCCAGCAGCTTAGCCGCCTCACGACAGGATGACTATGGCTACACCTTC
TRBV2	-	TRBJ2-5	-	CASSTASVKTQYF	TGTGCCAGCTCCACCGCTAGCGTGAAGACCCAGTACTTC
TRBV27	-	TRBJ2-7	-	CASSFPGYEQYF	TGTGCCAGCAGTTTTCCGGGCTACGAGCAGTACTTC
TRBV2	-	TRBJ2-5	TRBD1	CASSEGQGKQETQYF	TGTGCCAGCAGTGAGGGACAGGGGAAACAAGAGACCCAGTACTTC
TRBV19	-	TRBJ2-1	TRBD1	CASSILLQGVTPNEQFF	TGTGCCAGTAGTATCCTCTTACAGGGGGTAACCCCGAATGAGCAGTTCTTC
TRBV30	-	TRBJ1-5	TRBD1	CAWSVRDRGNQPQHF	TGTGCCTGGAGTGTTAGGGACAGGGGTAATCAGCCCCAGCATTTT
TRBV5-1	once	TRBJ2-2	-	CASSLASDKNTGELFF	TGCGCCAGCAGCTTGGCGTCCGACAAGAACACCGGGGAGCTGTTTTTT
TRBV7-3	-	TRBJ1-1	-	CASSTRAYMNTEAFF	TGTGCCAGCAGCACCAGGGCGTACATGAACACTGAAGCTTTCTTT
TRBV9	few	TRBJ1-2	-	CASPNPLQRGGYGYTF	TGTGCCAGTCCAAACCCCCTCCAAAGGGGGGGTTATGGCTACACCTTC
TRBV28	-	TRBJ2-6	TRBD1	CASSPPYGTGSISGANVLTF	TGTGCCAGCAGTCCCCCCTACGGGACAGGGTCTATCTCTGGGGCCAACGTCCTGACTTTC
TRBV11-2	few	TRBJ2-7	TRBD2	CASSLDQRGTSYEQYF	TGTGCCAGCAGCTTAGACCAGCGGGGGACCTCCTACGAGCAGTACTTC
TRBV4-2	-	TRBJ2-5	-	CASSGTPQGSQYF	TGTGCCAGCAGTGGGACGCCTCAGGGGTCCCAGTACTTC
TRBV29-1	-	TRBJ2-1	-	CSAGWAGTSEQFF	TGCAGTGCGGGGTGGGCGGGAACTAGTGAGCAGTTCTTC
TRBV28	-	TRBJ1-5	TRBD1	CASNLRGNGNQPQHF	TGTGCCAGCAACCTCAGGGGGAATGGCAATCAGCCCCAGCATTTT
TRBV30	-	TRBJ1-3	-	CAWSVAERAGNTIYF	TGTGCCTGGAGTGTTGCTGAGAGAGCTGGAAACACCATATATTTT
TRBV15	once	TRBJ2-1	-	CATSRGGTPMPSYNEQFF	TGTGCCACCAGCAGAGGAGGGACTCCAATGCCCTCCTACAATGAGCAGTTCTTC
TRBV6-5	-	TRBJ2-5	-	CASRLQPYQETQYF	TGTGCCAGCAGACTCCAACCGTACCAAGAGACCCAGTACTTC
TRBV5-6	-	TRBJ2-1	TRBD2	CASSGFSGRTTYNEQFF	TGTGCCAGCAGTGGTTTTAGCGGGCGGACTACCTACAATGAGCAGTTCTTC
TRBV9	-	TRBJ2-3	TRBD1	CASSVEDREDTQYF	TGTGCCAGCAGCGTAGAGGACAGGGAAGATACGCAGTATTTT
TRBV29-1	once	TRBJ2-7	-	CSVVFETSEQYF	TGCAGCGTTGTTTTTGAAACCAGCGAGCAGTACTTC
TRBV27	-	TRBJ2-1	-	CASSLKRGTGWSEQFF	TGTGCCAGCAGTTTAAAACGCGGGACCGGATGGAGTGAGCAGTTCTTC
TRBV27	-	TRBJ2-1	TRBD1	CASSLTGPYNEQFF	TGTGCCAGCAGTTTGACAGGGCCGTACAATGAGCAGTTCTTC
TRBV5-4	-	TRBJ1-2	-	CASSLVAQDKNSYGYTF	TGTGCCAGCAGCTTGGTCGCTCAGGATAAAAACTCCTATGGCTACACCTTC
TRBV12-1	-	TRBJ2-1	-	CASSWGLADNEQFF	TGTGCCAGCAGCTGGGGACTAGCGGACAATGAGCAGTTCTTC
TRBV28	-	TRBJ1-2	-	CASSSVGGGYTF	TGTGCCAGCAGTTCCGTAGGGGGTGGCTACACCTTC
TRBV5-1	few	TRBJ1-1	-	CASSLRGADTEAFF	TGCGCCAGCAGCCTCCGGGGGGCCGACACTGAAGCTTTCTTT
TRBV6-5	-	TRBJ2-1	-	CASSQPGHHYNEQFF	TGTGCCAGCAGCCAACCGGGACATCACTACAATGAGCAGTTCTTC
TRBV29-1	-	TRBJ2-7	TRBD1	CSVNPGRGHEQYF	TGCAGCGTTAACCCCGGCAGGGGGCACGAGCAGTACTTC
TRBV4-2	once	TRBJ2-7	TRBD2	CASSQDGVAGANYEQYF	TGTGCCAGCAGCCAAGATGGAGTAGCGGGGGCCAACTACGAGCAGTACTTC
TRBV6-5	-	TRBJ2-1	-	CASSHTRGNEQFF	TGTGCCAGCAGTCACACGCGGGGAAATGAGCAGTTCTTC
TRBV18	-	TRBJ1-3	-	CASSPTEEVRSGNTIYF	TGTGCCAGCTCACCAACCGAGGAGGTACGGTCTGGAAACACCATATATTTT
TRBV15	-	TRBJ2-5	TRBD2	CATSRDRRTSGSLETQYF	TGTGCCACCAGCAGAGATCGGCGGACTAGCGGGAGCTTGGAGACCCAGTACTTC